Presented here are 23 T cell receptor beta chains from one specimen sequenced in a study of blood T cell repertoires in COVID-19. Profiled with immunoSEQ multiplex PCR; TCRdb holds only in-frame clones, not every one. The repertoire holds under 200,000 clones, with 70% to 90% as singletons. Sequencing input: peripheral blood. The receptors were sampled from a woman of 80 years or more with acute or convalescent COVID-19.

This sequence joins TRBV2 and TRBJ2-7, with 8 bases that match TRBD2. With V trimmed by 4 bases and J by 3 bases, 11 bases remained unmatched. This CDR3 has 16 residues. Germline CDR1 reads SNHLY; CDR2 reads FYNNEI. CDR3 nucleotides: TGTGCCAGCAGTGTGGGTCTAGCGGGTGGAGGCTACGAGCAGTACTTC. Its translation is CASSVGLAGGGYEQYF.

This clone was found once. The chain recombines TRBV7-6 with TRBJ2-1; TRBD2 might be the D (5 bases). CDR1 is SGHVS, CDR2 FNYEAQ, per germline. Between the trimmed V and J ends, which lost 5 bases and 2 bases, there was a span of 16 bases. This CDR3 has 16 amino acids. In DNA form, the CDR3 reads TGTGCCAGCAGCCTTAGCCTAGCTGGCACCTACAATGAGCAGTTCTTC. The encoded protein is CASSLSLAGTYNEQFF.

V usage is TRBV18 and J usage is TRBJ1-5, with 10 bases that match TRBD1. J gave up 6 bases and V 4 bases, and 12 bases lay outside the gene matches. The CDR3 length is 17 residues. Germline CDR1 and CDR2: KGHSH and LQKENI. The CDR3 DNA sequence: TGTGCCAGCTCACTCTATACCACCGGGACAGGGGTTCAGCCCCAGCATTTT. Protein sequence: CASSLYTTGTGVQPQHF.

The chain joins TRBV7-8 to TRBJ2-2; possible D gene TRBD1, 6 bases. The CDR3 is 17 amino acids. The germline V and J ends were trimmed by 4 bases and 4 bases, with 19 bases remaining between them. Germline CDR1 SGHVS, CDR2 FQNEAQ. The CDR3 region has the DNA TGTGCCAGCAGCTCCCAAGCCGGGACAACCTCCACCGGGGAGCTGTTTTTT. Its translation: CASSSQAGTTSTGELFF.

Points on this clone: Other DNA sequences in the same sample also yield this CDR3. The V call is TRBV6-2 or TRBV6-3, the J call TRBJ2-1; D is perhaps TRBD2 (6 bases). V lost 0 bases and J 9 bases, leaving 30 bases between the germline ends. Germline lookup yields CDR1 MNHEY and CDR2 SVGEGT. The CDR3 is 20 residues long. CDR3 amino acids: CASSYSPSAGRISGSGEQFF. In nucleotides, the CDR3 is TGTGCCAGCAGTTACTCGCCATCGGCGGGACGAATTTCCGGGTCAGGTGAGCAGTTCTTC.

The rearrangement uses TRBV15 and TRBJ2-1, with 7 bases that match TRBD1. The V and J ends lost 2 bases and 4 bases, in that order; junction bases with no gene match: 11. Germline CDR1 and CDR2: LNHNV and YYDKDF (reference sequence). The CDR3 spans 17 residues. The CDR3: CATSRSQGRGNYNEQFF. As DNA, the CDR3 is TGTGCCACCAGCAGATCCCAAGGCAGGGGGAATTACAATGAGCAGTTCTTC.

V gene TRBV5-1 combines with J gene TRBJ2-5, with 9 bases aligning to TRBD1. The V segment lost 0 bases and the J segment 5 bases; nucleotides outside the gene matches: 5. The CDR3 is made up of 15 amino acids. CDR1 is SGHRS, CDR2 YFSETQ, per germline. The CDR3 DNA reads TGCGCCAGCAGCTTGGAAGGACAGGGGTGGGAGACCCAGTACTTC. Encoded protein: CASSLEGQGWETQYF.

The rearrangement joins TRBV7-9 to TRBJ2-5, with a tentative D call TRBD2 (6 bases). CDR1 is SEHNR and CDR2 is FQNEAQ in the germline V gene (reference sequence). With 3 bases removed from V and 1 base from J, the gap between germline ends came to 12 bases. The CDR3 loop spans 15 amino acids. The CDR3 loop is CASSFWQGGQETQYF. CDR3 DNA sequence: TGTGCCAGCAGCTTCTGGCAGGGAGGCCAAGAGACCCAGTACTTC. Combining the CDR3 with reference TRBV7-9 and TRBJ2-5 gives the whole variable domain DTGVSQNPRHKITKRGQNVTFRCDPISEHNRLYWYRQTLGQGPEFLTYFQNEAQLEKSRLLSDRFSAERPKGSFSTLEIQRTEQGDSAMYLCASSFWQGGQETQYFGPGTRLLVL.

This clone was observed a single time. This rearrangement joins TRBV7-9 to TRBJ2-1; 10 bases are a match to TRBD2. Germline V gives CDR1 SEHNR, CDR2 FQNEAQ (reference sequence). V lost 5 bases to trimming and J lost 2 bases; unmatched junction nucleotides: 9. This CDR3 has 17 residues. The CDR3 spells CASSDPLTSGTYNEQFF. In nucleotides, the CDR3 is TGTGCCAGCAGCGACCCACTAACTAGCGGGACCTACAATGAGCAGTTCTTC.

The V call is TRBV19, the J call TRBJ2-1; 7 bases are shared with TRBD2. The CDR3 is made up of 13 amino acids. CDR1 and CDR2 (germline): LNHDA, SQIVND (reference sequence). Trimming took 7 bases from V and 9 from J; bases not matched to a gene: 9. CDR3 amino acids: CASTGGRFIEQFF. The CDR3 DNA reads TGTGCCAGTACCGGCGGGAGATTCATTGAGCAGTTCTTC.

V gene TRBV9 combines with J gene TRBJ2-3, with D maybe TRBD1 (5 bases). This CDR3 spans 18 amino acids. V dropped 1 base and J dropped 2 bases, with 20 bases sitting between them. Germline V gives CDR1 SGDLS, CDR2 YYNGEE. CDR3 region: CASSVTGRYPSVTDTQYF. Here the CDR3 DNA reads TGTGCCAGCAGCGTAACAGGCCGCTACCCCTCCGTCACAGATACGCAGTATTTT.

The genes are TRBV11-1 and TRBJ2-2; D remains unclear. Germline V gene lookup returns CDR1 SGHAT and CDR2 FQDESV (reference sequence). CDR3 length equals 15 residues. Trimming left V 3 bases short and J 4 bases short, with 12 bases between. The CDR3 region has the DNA TGTGCCAGCAGCTTCGGGTGGTTGGGCACCGGGGAGCTGTTTTTT. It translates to CASSFGWLGTGELFF.

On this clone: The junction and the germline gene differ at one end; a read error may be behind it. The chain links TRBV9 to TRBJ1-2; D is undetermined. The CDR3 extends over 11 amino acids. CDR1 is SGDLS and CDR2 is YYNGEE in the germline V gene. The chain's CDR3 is CAPAVHYGYTF. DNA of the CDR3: TGCGCCCCCGCGGTACACTATGGCTACACCTTC.

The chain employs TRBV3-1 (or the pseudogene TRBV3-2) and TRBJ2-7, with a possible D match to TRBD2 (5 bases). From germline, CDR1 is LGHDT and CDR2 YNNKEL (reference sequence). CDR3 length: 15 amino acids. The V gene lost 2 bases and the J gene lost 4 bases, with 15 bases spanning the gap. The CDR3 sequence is CASSQQDWKGYEQYF. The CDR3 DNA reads TGTGCCAGCAGCCAACAGGACTGGAAGGGATACGAGCAGTACTTC.

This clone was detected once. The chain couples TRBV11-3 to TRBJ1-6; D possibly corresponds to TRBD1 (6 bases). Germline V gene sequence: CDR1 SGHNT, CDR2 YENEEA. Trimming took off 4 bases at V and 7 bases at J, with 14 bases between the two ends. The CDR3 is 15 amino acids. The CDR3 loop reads CASSSDGQPNSPLHF. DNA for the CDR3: TGTGCCAGCAGCTCAGATGGACAGCCAAATTCACCCCTCCACTTT.

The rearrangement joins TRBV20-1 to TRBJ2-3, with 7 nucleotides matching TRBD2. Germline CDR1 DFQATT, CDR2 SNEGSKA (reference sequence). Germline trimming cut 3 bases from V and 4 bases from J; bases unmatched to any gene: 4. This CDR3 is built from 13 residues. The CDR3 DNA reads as TGCAGTGCTAGTCGGCTAGCGGCAGATACGCAGTATTTT. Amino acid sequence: CSASRLAADTQYF.

CDR3 loop: CASAAGPSRSGANVLTF. In nucleotides, the CDR3 is TGTGCCAGCGCGGCAGGGCCCTCTAGGTCTGGGGCCAACGTCCTGACTTTC. The chain couples TRBV5-6 to TRBJ2-6, with D perhaps TRBD1 (5 bases). V lost 7 bases, J lost 1 base, and 18 bases lay in between. The CDR3 is 17 amino acids. The germline gives CDR1 SGHDT, CDR2 YYEEEE.

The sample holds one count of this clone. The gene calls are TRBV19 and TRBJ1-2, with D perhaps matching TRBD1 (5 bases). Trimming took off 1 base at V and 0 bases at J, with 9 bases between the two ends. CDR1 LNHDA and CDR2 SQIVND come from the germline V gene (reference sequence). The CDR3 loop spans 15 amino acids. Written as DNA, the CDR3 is TGTGCCAGTAGTATAGTCCCGGGGGCTAACTATGGCTACACCTTC. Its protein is CASSIVPGANYGYTF.

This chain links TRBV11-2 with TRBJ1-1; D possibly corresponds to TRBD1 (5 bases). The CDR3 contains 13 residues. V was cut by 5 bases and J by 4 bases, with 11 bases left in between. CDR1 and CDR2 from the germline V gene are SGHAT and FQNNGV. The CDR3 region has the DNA TGTGCCAGCAGCCCGCGGGGGTCCACTGAAGCTTTCTTT. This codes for CASSPRGSTEAFF.

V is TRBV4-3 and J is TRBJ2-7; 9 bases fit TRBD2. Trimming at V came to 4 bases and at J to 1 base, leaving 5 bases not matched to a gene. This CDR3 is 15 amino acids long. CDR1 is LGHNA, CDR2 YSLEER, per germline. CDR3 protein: CASSRAGGLSYEQYF. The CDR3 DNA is TGCGCCAGCAGCCGAGCGGGAGGTCTTTCCTACGAGCAGTACTTC.

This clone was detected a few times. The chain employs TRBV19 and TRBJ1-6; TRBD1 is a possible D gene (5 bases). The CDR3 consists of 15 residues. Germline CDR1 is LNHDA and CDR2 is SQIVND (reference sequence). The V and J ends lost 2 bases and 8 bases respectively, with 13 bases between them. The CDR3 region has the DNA TGTGCCAGTAGTATAACCCACAGGAGTTATTCACCCCTCCACTTT. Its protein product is CASSITHRSYSPLHF.

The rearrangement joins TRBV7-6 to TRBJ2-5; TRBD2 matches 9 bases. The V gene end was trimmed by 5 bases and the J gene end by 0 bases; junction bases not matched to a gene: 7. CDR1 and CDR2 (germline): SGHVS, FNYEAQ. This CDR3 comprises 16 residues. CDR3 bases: TGTGCCAGCAGCGCCTTAGCGGGAGTGTACCAAGAGACCCAGTACTTC. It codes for CASSALAGVYQETQYF.

The CDR3 nucleotides are TGTGCCAGCAGCGTAGGTCTGGGAAACACCATATATTTT. Protein product: CASSVGLGNTIYF. V gene TRBV9 combines with J gene TRBJ1-3; D gene unclear. In germline, CDR1 is SGDLS, CDR2 YYNGEE. Trimming removed 0 bases from V and 4 bases from J, with 5 bases in between. CDR3 length equals 13 residues.